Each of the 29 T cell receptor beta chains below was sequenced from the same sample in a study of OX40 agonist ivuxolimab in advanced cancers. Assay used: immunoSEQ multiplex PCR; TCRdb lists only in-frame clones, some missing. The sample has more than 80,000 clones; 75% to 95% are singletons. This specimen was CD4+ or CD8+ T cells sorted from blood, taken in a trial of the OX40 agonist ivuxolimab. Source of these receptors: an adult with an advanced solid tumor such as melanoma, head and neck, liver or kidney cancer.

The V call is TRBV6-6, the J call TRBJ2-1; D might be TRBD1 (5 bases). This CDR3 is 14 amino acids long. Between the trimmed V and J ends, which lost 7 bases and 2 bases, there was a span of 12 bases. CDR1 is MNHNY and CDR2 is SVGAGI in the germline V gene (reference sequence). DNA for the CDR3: TGTGCCAGCAATAAAAGGACACCCTACAATGAGCAGTTCTTC. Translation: CASNKRTPYNEQFF.

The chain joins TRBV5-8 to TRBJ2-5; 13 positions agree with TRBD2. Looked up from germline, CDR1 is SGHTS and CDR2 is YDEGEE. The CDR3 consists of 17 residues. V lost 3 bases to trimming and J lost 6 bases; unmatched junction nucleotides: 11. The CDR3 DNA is TGTGCCAGCAGCTCCGGACTAGCGGGAGCGTTCGAGAAGACCCAGTACTTC. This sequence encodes CASSSGLAGAFEKTQYF.

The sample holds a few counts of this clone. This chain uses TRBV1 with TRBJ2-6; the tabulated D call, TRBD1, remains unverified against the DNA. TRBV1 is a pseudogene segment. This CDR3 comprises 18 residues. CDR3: CTSSGVPGTGPGANVLTF. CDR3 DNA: TGCACCAGCAGCGGAGTTCCCGGGACAGGTCCGGGGGCCAACGTCCTGACTTTC.

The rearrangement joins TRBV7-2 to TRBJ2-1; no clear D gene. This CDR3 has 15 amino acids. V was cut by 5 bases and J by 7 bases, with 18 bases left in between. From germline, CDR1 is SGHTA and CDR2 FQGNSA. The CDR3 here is CASSPTGLGINEQFF. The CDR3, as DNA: TGTGCCAGCAGCCCGACGGGCCTTGGGATAAATGAGCAGTTCTTC.

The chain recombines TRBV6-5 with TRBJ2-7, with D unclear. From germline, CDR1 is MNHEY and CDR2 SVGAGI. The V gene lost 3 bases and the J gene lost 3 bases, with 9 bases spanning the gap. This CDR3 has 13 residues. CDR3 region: CASSYVRGYEQYF. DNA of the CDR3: TGTGCCAGCAGTTATGTCAGAGGCTACGAGCAGTACTTC.

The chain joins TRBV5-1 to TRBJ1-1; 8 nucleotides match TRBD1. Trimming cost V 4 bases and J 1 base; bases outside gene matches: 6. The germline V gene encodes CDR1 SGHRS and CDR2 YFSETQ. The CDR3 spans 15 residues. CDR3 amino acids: CASSAQGAGNTEAFF. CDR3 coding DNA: TGCGCCAGCAGCGCGCAGGGGGCAGGGAACACTGAAGCTTTCTTT.

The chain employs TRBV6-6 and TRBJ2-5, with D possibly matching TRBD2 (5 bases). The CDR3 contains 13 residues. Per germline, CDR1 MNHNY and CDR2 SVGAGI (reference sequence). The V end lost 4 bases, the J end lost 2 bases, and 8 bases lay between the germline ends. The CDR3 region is CASSLALQETQYF. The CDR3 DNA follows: TGTGCCAGCAGTTTAGCGTTGCAAGAGACCCAGTACTTC.

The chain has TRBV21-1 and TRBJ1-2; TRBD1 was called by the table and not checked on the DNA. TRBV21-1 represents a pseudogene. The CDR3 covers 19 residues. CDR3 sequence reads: CASSKGGTGEIPGRGGYTF. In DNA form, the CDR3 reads TGTGCCAGCAGCAAAGGAGGGACAGGGGAGATACCGGGCCGTGGTGGCTACACCTTC.

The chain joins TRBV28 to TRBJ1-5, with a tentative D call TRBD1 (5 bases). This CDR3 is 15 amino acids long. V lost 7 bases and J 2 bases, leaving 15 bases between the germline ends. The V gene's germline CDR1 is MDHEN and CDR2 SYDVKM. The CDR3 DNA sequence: TGTGCCAGCACCTCCGGAGGGGCAGGCAATCAGCCCCAGCATTTT. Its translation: CASTSGGAGNQPQHF.

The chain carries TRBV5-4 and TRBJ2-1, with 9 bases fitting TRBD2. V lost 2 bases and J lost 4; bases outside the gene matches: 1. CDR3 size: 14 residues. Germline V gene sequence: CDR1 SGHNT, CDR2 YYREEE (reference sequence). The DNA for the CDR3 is TGTGCCAGCAGCTTTCTAGCGGGATACAATGAGCAGTTCTTC. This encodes CASSFLAGYNEQFF.

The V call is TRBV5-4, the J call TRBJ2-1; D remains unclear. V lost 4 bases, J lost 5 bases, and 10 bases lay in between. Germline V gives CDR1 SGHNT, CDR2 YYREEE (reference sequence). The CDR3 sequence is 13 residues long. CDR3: CASSAIQNNEQFF. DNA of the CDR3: TGTGCCAGCAGCGCGATACAAAACAATGAGCAGTTCTTC.

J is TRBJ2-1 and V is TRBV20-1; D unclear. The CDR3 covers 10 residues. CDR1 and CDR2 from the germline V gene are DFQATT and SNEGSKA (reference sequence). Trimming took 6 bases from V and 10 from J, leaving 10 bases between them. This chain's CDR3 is CSALKEEQFF. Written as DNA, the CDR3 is TGCAGTGCCCTTAAAGAGGAGCAGTTCTTC.

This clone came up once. CDR3 in DNA: TGTGCCAGCGGGACTGGGACTCACGAGCTGTTTTTT. Translated, it gives CASGTGTHELFF. The rearrangement uses TRBV6-5 and TRBJ2-2; weak D call: TRBD2 (6 bases). V gave up 8 bases and J gave up 11 bases, with 15 bases separating them. This CDR3 comprises 12 residues. The germline CDR1 and CDR2 sequences are MNHEY and SVGAGI.

The chain's CDR3 is CASTPGQGKYEQYF. The CDR3 DNA reads TGTGCCAGCACCCCGGGACAGGGTAAGTACGAGCAGTACTTC. The chain uses TRBV28 and TRBJ2-7; 9 bases agree with TRBD1. Germline loops: CDR1 MDHEN, CDR2 SYDVKM. The CDR3 consists of 14 residues. Germline trimming cut 7 bases from V and 4 bases from J; bases unmatched to any gene: 8.

CDR3 sequence: CASSSSTGLRYEQYF. Here the CDR3 DNA reads TGTGCCAGCAGCTCCTCGACAGGGCTACGCTACGAGCAGTACTTC. The V call is TRBV7-2, the J call TRBJ2-7; TRBD1 matches at 7 bases. This CDR3 is built from 15 residues. Germline CDR1 is SGHTA and CDR2 is FQGNSA. After removal of 4 bases from V and 3 bases from J, the junction contained 9 bases not matched to a gene.

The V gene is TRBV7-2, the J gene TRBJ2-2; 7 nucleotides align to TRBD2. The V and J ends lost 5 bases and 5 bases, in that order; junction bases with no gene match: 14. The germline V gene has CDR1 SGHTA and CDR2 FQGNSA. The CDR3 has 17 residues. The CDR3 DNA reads TGTGCCAGCAGCCACGGACTAGTGGGAGTAGGGACCGGGGAGCTGTTTTTT. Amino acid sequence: CASSHGLVGVGTGELFF.

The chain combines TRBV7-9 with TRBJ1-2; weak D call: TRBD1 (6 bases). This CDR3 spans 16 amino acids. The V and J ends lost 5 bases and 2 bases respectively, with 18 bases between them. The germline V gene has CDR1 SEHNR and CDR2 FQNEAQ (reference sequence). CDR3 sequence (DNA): TGTGCCAGCAGCCCGCAAACAGGGAGGGAGAACTATGGCTACACCTTC. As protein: CASSPQTGRENYGYTF.

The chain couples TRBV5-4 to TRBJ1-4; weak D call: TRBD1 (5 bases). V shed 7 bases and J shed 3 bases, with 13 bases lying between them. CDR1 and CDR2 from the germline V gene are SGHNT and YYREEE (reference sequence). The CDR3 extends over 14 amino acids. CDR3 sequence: CASGRGGSNEKLFF. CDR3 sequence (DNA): TGTGCCAGCGGTAGGGGCGGTTCTAATGAAAAACTGTTTTTT.

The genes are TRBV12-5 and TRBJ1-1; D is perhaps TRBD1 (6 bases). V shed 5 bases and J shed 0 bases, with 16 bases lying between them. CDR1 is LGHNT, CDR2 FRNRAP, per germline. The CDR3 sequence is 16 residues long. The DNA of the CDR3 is TGTGCTAGTGGTGTGGACAGCGATACCCTGAACACTGAAGCTTTCTTT. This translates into CASGVDSDTLNTEAFF.

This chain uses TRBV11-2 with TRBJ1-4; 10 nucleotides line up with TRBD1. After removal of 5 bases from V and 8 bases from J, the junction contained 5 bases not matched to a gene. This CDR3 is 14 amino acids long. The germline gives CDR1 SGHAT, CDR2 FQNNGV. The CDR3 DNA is TGTGCCAGCAGCCTGGGACAGGGGAGCGAAAAACTGTTTTTT. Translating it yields CASSLGQGSEKLFF.

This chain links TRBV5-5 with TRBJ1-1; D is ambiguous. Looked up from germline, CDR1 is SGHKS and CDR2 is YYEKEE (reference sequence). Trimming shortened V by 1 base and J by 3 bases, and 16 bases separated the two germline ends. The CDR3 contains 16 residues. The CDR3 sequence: CASSLLAGPYDTEAFF. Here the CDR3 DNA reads TGTGCCAGCAGCTTGTTAGCCGGTCCCTATGACACTGAAGCTTTCTTT.

The CDR3 DNA is TGCAGCGTTTCTTCCGGGGCAGGCACAGATACGCAGTATTTT. It is translated as CSVSSGAGTDTQYF. The chain couples TRBV29-1 to TRBJ2-3; either TRBD1 or TRBD2 may fit D (5 bases each). The CDR3 spans 14 residues. Germline CDR1 and CDR2: SQVTM and ANQGSEA. V was shortened by 5 bases and J by 1 base, with 13 bases between the two germline ends.

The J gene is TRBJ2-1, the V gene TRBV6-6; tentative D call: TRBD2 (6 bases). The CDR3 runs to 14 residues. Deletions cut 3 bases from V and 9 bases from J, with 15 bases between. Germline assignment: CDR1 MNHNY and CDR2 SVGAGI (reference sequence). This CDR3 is CASSYRGGNGEQFF. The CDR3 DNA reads TGTGCCAGCAGTTATCGCGGAGGGAACGGTGAGCAGTTCTTC.

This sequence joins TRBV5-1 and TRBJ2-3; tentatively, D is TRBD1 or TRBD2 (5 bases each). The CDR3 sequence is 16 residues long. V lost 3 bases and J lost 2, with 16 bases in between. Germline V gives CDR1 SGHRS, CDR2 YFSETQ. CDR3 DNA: TGCGCCAGCAGCTGGGACGGCAGCGCCACCACAGATACGCAGTATTTT. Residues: CASSWDGSATTDTQYF.

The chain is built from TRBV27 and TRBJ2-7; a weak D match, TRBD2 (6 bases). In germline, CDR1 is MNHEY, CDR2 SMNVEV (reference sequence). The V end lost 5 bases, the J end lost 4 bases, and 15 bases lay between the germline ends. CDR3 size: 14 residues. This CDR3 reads CASSETAGRYEQYF. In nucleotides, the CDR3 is TGTGCCAGCAGTGAAACTGCAGGGAGGTACGAGCAGTACTTC.

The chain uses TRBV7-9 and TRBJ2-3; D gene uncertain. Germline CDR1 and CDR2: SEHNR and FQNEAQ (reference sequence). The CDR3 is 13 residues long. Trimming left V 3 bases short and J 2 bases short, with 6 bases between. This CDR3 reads CASSFASTDTQYF. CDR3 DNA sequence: TGTGCCAGCAGCTTTGCCTCCACAGATACGCAGTATTTT.

Here the CDR3 reads CASKAGTSGYNEQFF. CDR3 DNA: TGTGCCAGCAAGGCCGGGACTAGCGGCTACAATGAGCAGTTCTTC. V gene TRBV6-1 combines with J gene TRBJ2-1, with 11 nucleotides matching TRBD2. The CDR3 spans 15 residues. V shed 7 bases and J 3 bases; nucleotides not matched to a gene: 5. Per the germline V gene, CDR1 is MNHNS and CDR2 is SASEGT.

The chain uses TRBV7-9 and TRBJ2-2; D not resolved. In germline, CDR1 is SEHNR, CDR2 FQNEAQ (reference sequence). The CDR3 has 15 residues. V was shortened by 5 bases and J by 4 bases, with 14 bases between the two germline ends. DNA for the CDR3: TGTGCCAGCAGCCAAGTTGACCCTGGCACCGGGGAGCTGTTTTTT. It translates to CASSQVDPGTGELFF.

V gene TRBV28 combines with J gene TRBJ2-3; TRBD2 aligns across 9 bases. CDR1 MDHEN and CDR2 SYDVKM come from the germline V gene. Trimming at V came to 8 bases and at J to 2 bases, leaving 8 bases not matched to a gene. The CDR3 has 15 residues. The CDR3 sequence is CASPPGGRDTDTQYF. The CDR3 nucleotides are TGTGCCAGCCCCCCCGGCGGGAGGGACACAGATACGCAGTATTTT.